Below are 20 T cell receptor beta chains sequenced from a single sample in a study of blood T cell repertoires in COVID-19. Generated by immunoSEQ multiplex PCR, the TCRdb table keeps only in-frame clones and is missing some. The sample lists just over 350,000 clones; approximately 84% were seen once. The sequenced sample was PBMCs or T cells enriched from blood (not recorded which). All receptors come from a woman aged 30 to 39 who had recovered from COVID-19.

The V and J genes are TRBV5-1 and TRBJ2-5, with 10 positions matching TRBD2. The germline V gene encodes CDR1 SGHRS and CDR2 YFSETQ. The trim removed 4 bases at V and 1 base at J, leaving 4 bases unmatched. The CDR3 is made up of 15 amino acids. CDR3 residues: CASSPGTSAQETQYF. DNA of the CDR3: TGCGCCAGCAGCCCGGGGACTAGCGCCCAAGAGACCCAGTACTTC.

The chain recombines TRBV19 with TRBJ1-5; TRBD1 might be the D (6 bases). The germline gives CDR1 LNHDA, CDR2 SQIVND (reference sequence). The V gene lost 5 bases and the J gene lost 4 bases, with 15 bases spanning the gap. The CDR3 spans 15 residues. CDR3 loop: CASSFIRGFNQPQHF. CDR3 nucleotides: TGTGCCAGTAGTTTCATTAGGGGGTTTAATCAGCCCCAGCATTTT.

This chain links TRBV12-3 or TRBV12-4 with TRBJ2-7; D gene unclear. There are 13 residues in the CDR3. Between the trimmed V and J ends, which lost 3 bases and 2 bases, there was a span of 8 bases. The CDR3 reads CASSLADAYEQYF. In DNA form, the CDR3 reads TGTGCCAGCAGTTTGGCGGATGCCTACGAGCAGTACTTC.

The V and J genes are TRBV6-5 and TRBJ1-2; possible D gene TRBD1, 6 bases. Deletions cut 8 bases from V and 4 bases from J, with 17 bases between. CDR3 size: 14 residues. CDR1 MNHEY and CDR2 SVGAGI come from the germline V gene. The CDR3 bases are TGTGCCAGCCGCTTTCGGGGGGGGCTCTATGGCTACACCTTC. Its translation: CASRFRGGLYGYTF.

V and J are TRBV25-1 and TRBJ2-5; perhaps TRBD1 as D (6 bases). The V and J ends lost 10 bases and 5 bases respectively, with 20 bases between them. The CDR3 contains 14 residues. The germline V gene has CDR1 MGHDK and CDR2 SYGVNS. The CDR3 protein is CATTPTGRGETQYF. The CDR3 DNA sequence: TGTGCCACCACCCCCACAGGGAGAGGGGAGACCCAGTACTTC.

The chain joins TRBV3-1 (or the pseudogene TRBV3-2) to TRBJ1-5; 10 nucleotides align to TRBD1. With 1 base clipped from V and 0 bases from J, the junction kept 0 bases outside the gene matches. Germline-derived CDR1 and CDR2 are LGHDT and YNNKEL (reference sequence). This CDR3 has 16 residues. The CDR3 spells CASSQGTGGSNQPQHF. CDR3 bases: TGTGCCAGCAGCCAAGGGACAGGGGGTAGCAATCAGCCCCAGCATTTT.

J is TRBJ1-1 and V is TRBV6-5, with 10 bases fitting TRBD1. Germline CDR1 MNHEY, CDR2 SVGAGI. The V and J ends lost 6 bases and 1 base, in that order; junction bases with no gene match: 2. The CDR3 has 14 amino acids. CDR3 region: CASRGQGRNTEAFF. The CDR3 region has the DNA TGTGCCAGCAGGGGACAGGGGCGGAACACTGAAGCTTTCTTT.

The V gene is TRBV18, the J gene TRBJ2-1; D might be TRBD2 (6 bases). From germline, CDR1 is KGHSH and CDR2 LQKENI. The CDR3 runs to 13 residues. The V end was cut by 3 bases, the J end by 7 bases, with 10 bases between. The CDR3 region is CASSPREENEQFF. Here the CDR3 DNA reads TGTGCCAGCTCACCGAGGGAGGAAAATGAGCAGTTCTTC.

This clone was picked up a small number of times. The genes are TRBV30 and TRBJ1-3, with no clear D. This CDR3 contains 14 residues. V gave up 8 bases and J gave up 0 bases, with 14 bases separating them. In germline, CDR1 is GTSNPN, CDR2 SVGIG (reference sequence). CDR3 DNA sequence: TGTGCCGGTGGACGGGGAAGCTCTGGAAACACCATATATTTT. Translated, it gives CAGGRGSSGNTIYF.

This clone came up once. This chain links TRBV9 with TRBJ2-7; 12 positions agree with TRBD2. This CDR3 region has 13 residues. CDR1 and CDR2 (germline): SGDLS, YYNGEE. The ends lost 3 bases at V and 5 bases at J; junction bases unmatched: 0. In nucleotides, the CDR3 is TGTGCCAGCAGCGGGACTAGCGGGAACGAGCAGTACTTC. Translating it yields CASSGTSGNEQYF.

The chain links TRBV21-1 to TRBJ1-1; TRBD1, the D gene given by the table, was not confirmed from the DNA. TRBV21-1 represents a pseudogene. This CDR3 has 13 residues. The CDR3 DNA is TGTGCCCGTCAGGACAGGGCGAACACTGAAGCTTTCTTT. It specifies CARQDRANTEAFF.

The chain links TRBV5-4 to TRBJ2-3, with 11 bases that match TRBD2. This CDR3 is 16 amino acids long. The V and J ends lost 2 bases and 0 bases, in that order; junction bases with no gene match: 2. CDR1 is SGHNT, CDR2 YYREEE, per germline (reference sequence). Written as DNA, the CDR3 is TGTGCCAGCAGCTTTGGACTAGCGGGTAGCACAGATACGCAGTATTTT. It is translated as CASSFGLAGSTDTQYF. The whole variable domain, filled in from reference TRBV5-4 and TRBJ2-3, reads ETGVTQSPTHLIKTRGQQVTLRCSSQSGHNTVSWYQQALGQGPQFIFQYYREEENGRGNFPPRFSGLQFPNYSSELNVNALELDDSALYLCASSFGLAGSTDTQYFGPGTRLTVL.

The chain carries TRBV15 and TRBJ1-4, with a tentative D call TRBD1 (5 bases). V lost 0 bases and J lost 8, with 13 bases in between. The germline V gene has CDR1 LNHNV and CDR2 YYDKDF (reference sequence). This CDR3 contains 15 residues. The CDR3 is CATSRDRGSEEKLFF. The CDR3 nucleotides are TGTGCCACCAGCAGAGATAGGGGATCGGAAGAAAAACTGTTTTTT.

The rearrangement uses TRBV12-3 or TRBV12-4 and TRBJ1-1, with D hard to call. V shed 1 base and J shed 11 bases, with 11 bases lying between them. This CDR3 is 12 amino acids long. The CDR3 loop is CASSLGSTRAFF. The CDR3 DNA reads TGTGCCAGCAGTTTAGGTTCCACCAGGGCTTTCTTT.

This chain links TRBV28 with TRBJ2-1, with TRBD1 as a possible D gene (6 bases). V lost 3 bases and J 0 bases, leaving 18 bases between the germline ends. CDR1 and CDR2 from the germline V gene are MDHEN and SYDVKM. This CDR3 region has 18 residues. The DNA for the CDR3 is TGTGCCAGCAGTTTCCCCCTGGGGGCGGAAATCTCCTACAATGAGCAGTTCTTC. Its translation: CASSFPLGAEISYNEQFF.

V and J are TRBV5-4 and TRBJ1-2; D remains unclear. The V gene lost 3 bases and the J gene lost 3 bases, with 12 bases spanning the gap. Germline CDR1 SGHNT, CDR2 YYREEE (reference sequence). The CDR3 spans 14 residues. The DNA of the CDR3 is TGTGCCAGCAGCTCTCCCGACGGGGACTATGGCTACACCTTC. Amino acid sequence: CASSSPDGDYGYTF.

This chain connects TRBV7-8 to TRBJ1-3, with TRBD1 matching over 10 bases. Looked up from germline, CDR1 is SGHVS and CDR2 is FQNEAQ. J was trimmed by 0 bases and V by 2 bases; bases with no gene match: 4. The CDR3 is made up of 17 amino acids. The CDR3: CASSLPGQGNSGNTIYF. The CDR3 DNA reads as TGTGCCAGCAGCTTACCGGGACAGGGGAACTCTGGAAACACCATATATTTT. Based on the CDR3 plus reference TRBV7-8 and TRBJ1-3, the full variable domain is GAGVSQSPRYKVAKRGQDVALRCDPISGHVSLFWYQQALGQGPEFLTYFQNEAQLDKSGLPSDRFFAERPEGSVSTLKIQRTQQEDSAVYLCASSLPGQGNSGNTIYFGEGSWLTVV.

There are a few counts of this clone. This sequence joins TRBV25-1 and TRBJ1-2, with D possibly matching TRBD1 (5 bases). CDR1 MGHDK and CDR2 SYGVNS come from the germline V gene. The CDR3 is 14 amino acids. Trimming left V 7 bases short and J 7 bases short, with 19 bases between. CDR3 nucleotides: TGTGCCAGCAACAATGGGGGGGTCGGGAGTGGCTACACCTTC. Translation gives CASNNGGVGSGYTF.

This chain uses TRBV4-1 with TRBJ2-1; no firm D call. CDR3 size: 14 residues. V lost 3 bases to trimming and J lost 6 bases, with 12 bases between them. CDR1 and CDR2 (germline): MGHRA, YSYEKL. CDR3 amino acids: CASSHDLVINEQFF. DNA for the CDR3: TGCGCCAGCAGCCACGATCTAGTTATCAATGAGCAGTTCTTC.

The rearrangement joins TRBV28 to TRBJ1-1; D call uncertain. This CDR3 has 13 residues. V was clipped by 7 bases and J by 0 bases, with 9 bases between them. CDR1 and CDR2 (germline): MDHEN, SYDVKM. CDR3 sequence (DNA): TGTGCCAGCAAACTGGAGGTGAACACTGAAGCTTTCTTT. Translating gives CASKLEVNTEAFF.